The sequence of this T cell receptor (beta chain) was determined in a study of T cells in Graves' hyperthyroidism and ophthalmopathy. Study-wide findings and caveats: Also found in blood were most expanded thyroid clonotypes above 0.001.

A remark on this clonotype: The antigen is undetermined.

Researchers defined stable Graves' hyperthyroidism as no ophthalmopathy progression within 18 months. Hyperthyroidism patients were newly diagnosed, had disease duration under 2 months, and were aged 18 to 65 years. Trimming took off 2 bases at V and 7 bases at J, with 12 bases between the two ends. CDR1 and CDR2 (germline): SQVTM, ANQGSEA. This CDR3 has 13 residues. Amplification of TCR beta CDR3 regions used RNA as the template. With the HTBI primer set, the TCR CDR3 went through a first round of RT-PCR. MiXCR, applied by TCRdb to the multiplex PCR reads, yields one record per CDR3 protein. Found here are about 540,000 distinct CDR3 sequences, about 43% of them singletons; the top ten hold approximately 8.2%.

Sequenced material: peripheral blood or thyroid tissue (not recorded which). The clonotype was recovered from a woman younger than 30 with Graves' hyperthyroidism. The chain carries TRBV29-1 and TRBJ1-3; D remains ambiguous. The CDR3 region has the DNA TGCAGCGTTGAAAGAGGGTACCTGAACACCATATATTTT. Its translation: CSVERGYLNTIYF.